This TCR beta chain was profiled in a study of cytomegalovirus exposure and HLA in healthy donors. Broader study findings: A reported reduction in N-insertions relative to the approximately 640-donor mean was seen in an Asian-associated ancestry cluster in a later analysis. A later analysis linked a missense DCLRE1C variant to TCR beta V- and J-gene trimming. The study put roughly 160 TCR beta chains on its list as cytomegalovirus-associated.

The PCR had 60 Vbeta and 13 Jbeta primers. The protocol was immunoSEQ multiplex PCR, while the TCRdb copy is restricted to in-frame clones and leaves out a portion. The sample carries 160,000 or so clones, around 82% recorded once. On this clone: Its antigen is not identified.

V shed 5 bases, J shed 2 bases, and the junction held 5 bases outside the gene matches. Germline V CDR1 and CDR2: LGHNA, YSLEER. The length of the CDR3 is 14 residues. This TCR was sampled from a man aged 50 or older in good health and CMV-seropositive. V gene TRBV4-3 combines with J gene TRBJ2-5, with 7 bases matching TRBD2. Material for sequencing was PBMCs. CDR3 region: CASSVLGGQETQYF. The DNA for the CDR3 is TGCGCCAGCAGCGTTTTGGGGGGGCAAGAGACCCAGTACTTC.